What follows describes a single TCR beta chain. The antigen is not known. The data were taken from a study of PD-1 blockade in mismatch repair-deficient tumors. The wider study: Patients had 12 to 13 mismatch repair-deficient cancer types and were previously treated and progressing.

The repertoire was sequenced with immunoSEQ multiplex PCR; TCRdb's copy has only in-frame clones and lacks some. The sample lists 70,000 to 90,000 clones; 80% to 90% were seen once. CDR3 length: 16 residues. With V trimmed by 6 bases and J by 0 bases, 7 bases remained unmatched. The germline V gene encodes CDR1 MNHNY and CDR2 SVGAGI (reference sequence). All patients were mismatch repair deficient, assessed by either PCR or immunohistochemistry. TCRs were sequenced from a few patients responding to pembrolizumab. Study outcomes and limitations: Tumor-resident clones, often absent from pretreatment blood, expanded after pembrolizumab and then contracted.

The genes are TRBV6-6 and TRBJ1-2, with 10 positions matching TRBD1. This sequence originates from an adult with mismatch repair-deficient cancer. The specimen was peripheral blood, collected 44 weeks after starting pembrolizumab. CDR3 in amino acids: CASSPTGTGANYGYTF. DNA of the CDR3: TGTGCCAGCAGCCCCACCGGGACAGGGGCTAACTATGGCTACACCTTC.